Presented here are 8 T cell receptor beta chains from one specimen sequenced in a study of T cell changes during pregnancy in multiple sclerosis. The method was immunoSEQ multiplex PCR; TCRdb's version includes in-frame clones alone and lacks a portion of them. Of under 70,000 clones in the sample, 75% to 95% were seen once. The sample was peripheral blood, taken after pregnancy. The receptors derive from a female donor in good health, enrolled as a control in a pregnancy study.

The chain recombines TRBV30 with TRBJ1-1; weak D call: TRBD1 (5 bases). V lost 2 bases, J lost 6 bases, and 13 bases lay in between. This CDR3 is built from 13 residues. Germline loops: CDR1 GTSNPN, CDR2 SVGIG (reference sequence). The CDR3: CAWSKGSGAEAFF. Written as DNA, the CDR3 is TGTGCCTGGAGTAAGGGATCGGGGGCTGAAGCTTTCTTT.

This clone was picked up a small number of times. The rearrangement joins TRBV4-3 to TRBJ1-1, with D possibly being TRBD1 (6 bases). This CDR3 is built from 16 residues. Trimming removed 0 bases at V and 1 base at J, with 12 bases between. Germline CDR1 and CDR2: LGHNA and YSLEER. CDR3 residues: CASSQDRGMWNTEAFF. In DNA, the CDR3 is TGCGCCAGCAGCCAAGACAGGGGCATGTGGAACACTGAAGCTTTCTTT.

The chain couples TRBV29-1 to TRBJ2-1, with 7 bases fitting TRBD2. The CDR3 loop spans 14 amino acids. Germline-derived CDR1 and CDR2 are SQVTM and ANQGSEA. V trimming: 8 bases; J trimming: 2 bases; junction bases outside the gene matches: 9. The CDR3 spells CSTLGGLTYNEQFF. CDR3 DNA sequence: TGCAGCACCCTCGGGGGGTTGACCTACAATGAGCAGTTCTTC.

The V gene is TRBV5-5, the J gene TRBJ2-7; D possibly corresponds to TRBD2 (6 bases). Looked up from germline, CDR1 is SGHKS and CDR2 is YYEKEE (reference sequence). The CDR3 runs to 15 residues. The V end was cut by 2 bases, the J end by 4 bases, with 16 bases between. This CDR3 is CASSLTSSEVYEQYF. As DNA, the CDR3 is TGTGCCAGCAGCTTAACTAGCTCGGAGGTGTACGAGCAGTACTTC.

This chain uses TRBV7-2 with TRBJ1-6, with 8 bases identical to TRBD1. V was clipped by 5 bases and J by 9 bases; unmatched bases: 9. The CDR3 consists of 15 residues. Germline CDR1 is SGHTA and CDR2 is FQGNSA. The CDR3 DNA reads as TGTGCCAGCAGCCCCACAGGGGGGGGAGGTTCACCCCTCCACTTT. Protein: CASSPTGGGGSPLHF.

On this clone itself: This sample also contains other DNA sequences that code for the same CDR3. The chain links TRBV19 to TRBJ1-1, with D possibly matching TRBD1 (6 bases). With 4 bases removed from V and 3 bases from J, the gap between germline ends came to 9 bases. CDR1 LNHDA and CDR2 SQIVND come from the germline V gene (reference sequence). The CDR3 is 13 amino acids. The CDR3 DNA is TGTGCCAGTAGTACGACAGGAGACACTGAAGCTTTCTTT. This encodes CASSTTGDTEAFF.

The chain has TRBV5-4 and TRBJ1-2; D unclear. The CDR3 runs 14 residues. V lost 4 bases to trimming and J lost 6 bases, with 16 bases between them. Germline-derived CDR1 and CDR2 are SGHNT and YYREEE (reference sequence). CDR3 DNA: TGTGCCAGCAGCCACGACACTCTATCGAATGGCTACACCTTC. Its translation: CASSHDTLSNGYTF.

The chain carries TRBV5-1 and TRBJ2-1; 10 bases are a match to TRBD1. V was clipped by 4 bases and J by 5 bases; unmatched bases: 6. This CDR3 region has 15 residues. CDR1 is SGHRS, CDR2 YFSETQ, per germline. The CDR3 is CASSRGQGRNNEQFF. The DNA for the CDR3 is TGCGCCAGCAGCAGGGGACAGGGGAGAAACAATGAGCAGTTCTTC.